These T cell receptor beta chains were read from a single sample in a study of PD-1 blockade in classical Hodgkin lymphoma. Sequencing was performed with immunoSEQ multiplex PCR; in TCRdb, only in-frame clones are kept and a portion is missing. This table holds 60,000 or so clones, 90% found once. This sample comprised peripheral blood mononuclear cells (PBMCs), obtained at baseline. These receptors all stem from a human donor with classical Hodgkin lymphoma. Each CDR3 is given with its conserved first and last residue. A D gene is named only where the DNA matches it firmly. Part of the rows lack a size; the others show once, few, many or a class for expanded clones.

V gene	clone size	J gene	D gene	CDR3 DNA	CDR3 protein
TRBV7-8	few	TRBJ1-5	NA	TGTGCCAGCAGCGGTAGGGTTGGGGGGCTTCAGCCCCAGCATTTT	CASSGRVGGLQPQHF
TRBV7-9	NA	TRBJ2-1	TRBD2	TGTGCCAGCAGCTTAGCTATGGCTAGCGGGCCAAAAAATGAGCAGTTCTTC	CASSLAMASGPKNEQFF
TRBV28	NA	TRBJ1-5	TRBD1	TGTGCCAGCAGCTCAGGACAGGGGAATAATCAGCCCCAGCATTTT	CASSSGQGNNQPQHF
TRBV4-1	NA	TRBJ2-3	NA	TGCGCCAGCAGCCAAGATCATCCCCCAGTCAGGGAGAGCACAGATACGCAGTATTTT	CASSQDHPPVRESTDTQYF
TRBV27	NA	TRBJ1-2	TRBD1	TGTGCCAGCAGTTTAAGACAGGGCTATGGCTACACCTTC	CASSLRQGYGYTF
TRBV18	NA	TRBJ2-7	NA	TGTGCCAGCTCACCACCGAGGGGACGCTCCTACGAGCAGTACTTC	CASSPPRGRSYEQYF
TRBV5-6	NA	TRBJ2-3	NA	TGTGCCAGCAGCTCCCGGGGAGGCACAGATACGCAGTATTTT	CASSSRGGTDTQYF
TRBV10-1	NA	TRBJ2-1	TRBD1	TGCGCCAGCAGCGGACAGGGGTCCGATGAGCAGTTCTTC	CASSGQGSDEQFF
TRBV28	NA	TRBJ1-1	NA	TGTGCCAGCAGTTTATTAGGGGCAGTTAACACTGAAGCTTTCTTT	CASSLLGAVNTEAFF
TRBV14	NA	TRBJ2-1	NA	TGTGCCAGCAGCCAAGTCGGGAGTGAATACAATGAGCAGTTCTTC	CASSQVGSEYNEQFF
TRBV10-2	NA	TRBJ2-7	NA	TGCGCCAGCAGTGACCCAGGGACCGTATACGAGCAGTACTTC	CASSDPGTVYEQYF
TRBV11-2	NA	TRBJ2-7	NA	TGTGCCAGCAGCTTAGAAGGTTGGGGCCTGGAGCAGTACTTC	CASSLEGWGLEQYF
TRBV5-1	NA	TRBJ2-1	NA	TGCGCCAGCAGCTTGGGGACAGGCGGGATTGACGAGCAGTTCTTC	CASSLGTGGIDEQFF
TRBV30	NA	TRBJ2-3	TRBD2	TGTGCCTGGACTACAGAATACCCGGGACTAGCGGGAGAAGGAACAGATACGCAGTATTTT	CAWTTEYPGLAGEGTDTQYF
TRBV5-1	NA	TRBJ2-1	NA	TGCGCCAGCAGCTTGGGTCAGGCGTACAATGAGCAGTTCTTC	CASSLGQAYNEQFF
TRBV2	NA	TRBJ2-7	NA	TGTGCCAGCAGAGGACACCAAATCTACGAGCAGTACTTC	CASRGHQIYEQYF
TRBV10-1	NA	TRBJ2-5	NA	TGCGCCAGCATTACTAAAGAGACCCAGTACTTC	CASITKETQYF
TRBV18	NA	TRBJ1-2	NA	TGTGCCAGCTCACCACCCGGCAGGGATAATTATGGCTACACCTTC	CASSPPGRDNYGYTF
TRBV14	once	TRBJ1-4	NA	TGTGCCAGCAGCCAAGGAAGTGAAAAACTGTTTTTT	CASSQGSEKLFF
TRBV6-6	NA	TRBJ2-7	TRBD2	TGTGCCAGCAGTTACACTAGCGGGGGCCCCAGCGGCGAGCAGTACTTC	CASSYTSGGPSGEQYF
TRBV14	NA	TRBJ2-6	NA	TGTGCCAGCAGCCAGGGCCCCCCAACTGGGGCCAACGTCCTGACTTTC	CASSQGPPTGANVLTF
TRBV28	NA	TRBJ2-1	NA	TGTGCCAGCAGTTTACTAGACAGTGAGCAGTTCTTC	CASSLLDSEQFF
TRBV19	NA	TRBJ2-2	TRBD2	TGTGCCAGTAGTCTCTTACTAGCGGGAGTGGGGGAGCTGTTTTTT	CASSLLLAGVGELFF
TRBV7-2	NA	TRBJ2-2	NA	TGTGCCAGCAGCTTAGCGTGGGGAAACGGGGAGCTGTTTTTT	CASSLAWGNGELFF
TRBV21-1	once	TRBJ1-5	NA	TGTGCCAGCCCGGGTAGCGGGGACTATAGCAATCAGCCCCAGCATTTT	CASPGSGDYSNQPQHF
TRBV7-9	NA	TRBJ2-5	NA	TGTGCCAGCAGCTTCTTCGGGCGGGGAGAGACCCAGTACTTC	CASSFFGRGETQYF
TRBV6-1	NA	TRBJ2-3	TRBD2	TGTGCCAGCAGCGTTTCTAGCGGGATCGAGTATTTT	CASSVSSGIEYF
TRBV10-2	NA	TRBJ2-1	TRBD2	TGCGCCAGCACAAGCGGGGGAGCCGGCTACAATGAGCAGTTCTTC	CASTSGGAGYNEQFF
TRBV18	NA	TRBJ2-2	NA	TGTGCCAGCTCACCTGGGAACACCGGGGAGCTGTTTTTT	CASSPGNTGELFF
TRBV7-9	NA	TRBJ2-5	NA	TGTGCCAGCAGCACCAGTCGGGAGACCCAGTACTTC	CASSTSRETQYF
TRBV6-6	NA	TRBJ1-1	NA	TGTGCCAGCAGACCCGATGGGAACCCTGAAGCTTTCTTT	CASRPDGNPEAFF
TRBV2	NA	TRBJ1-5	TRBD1	TGTGCCAGCAGCGAGCCTACAGGGGGGGACCAGCCCCAGCATTTT	CASSEPTGGDQPQHF
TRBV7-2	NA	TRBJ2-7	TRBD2	TGTGCCAGCAGCTTAGGGGGACTAGCGGGAGACGAGCAGTACTTC	CASSLGGLAGDEQYF
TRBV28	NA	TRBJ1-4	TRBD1	TGTGCCAGCAGGCCCGGGCAGGGGGCGTGGGAAAAACTGTTTTTT	CASRPGQGAWEKLFF
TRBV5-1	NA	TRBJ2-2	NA	TGCGCCAGCAGCCTGGCTTCGGGGAACACCGGGGAGCTGTTTTTT	CASSLASGNTGELFF
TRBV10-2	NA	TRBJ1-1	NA	TGCGCCAGCAGGAAACAGGTGGTAGGAAATACTGAAGCTTTCTTT	CASRKQVVGNTEAFF
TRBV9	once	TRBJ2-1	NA	TGTGCCAGCAGCGTAGGTGGTGCGGATTACAATGAGCAGTTCTTC	CASSVGGADYNEQFF
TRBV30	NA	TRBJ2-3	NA	TGTGCCAGGAGCGAAGGCCTATACGACACAGATACGCAGTATTTT	CARSEGLYDTDTQYF
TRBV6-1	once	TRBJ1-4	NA	TGTGCCAGCAGTGAAGCTTTCCGACAGGCAACTAATGAAAAACTGTTTTTT	CASSEAFRQATNEKLFF
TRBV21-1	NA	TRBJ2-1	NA	TGTGCCAGCACAAAAGTTCGGGAGCTAGCGGGAGAGGGTTCGGGTGAGCAGTTCTTC	CASTKVRELAGEGSGEQFF
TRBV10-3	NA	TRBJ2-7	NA	TGTGCCATCAGGGGGACACTCGAGCAGTACTTC	CAIRGTLEQYF
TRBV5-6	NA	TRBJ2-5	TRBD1	TGTGCCAGCAGCAAAGGGACAGGGAGAGAGACCCAGTACTTC	CASSKGTGRETQYF
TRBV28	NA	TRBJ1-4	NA	TGTGCCACCGGGGGGATCCTGGGGGCAACTAATGAAAAACTGTTTTTT	CATGGILGATNEKLFF
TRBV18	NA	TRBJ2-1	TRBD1	TGTGCCAGCTCACCGCTTCAGGGGGCAGGGAATGAGCAGTTCTTC	CASSPLQGAGNEQFF
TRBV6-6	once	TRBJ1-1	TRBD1	TGTGCCAGCAGAACCCCGACAGGGTCGAACACTGAAGCTTTCTTT	CASRTPTGSNTEAFF
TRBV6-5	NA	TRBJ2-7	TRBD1	TGTGCCAGCAGACGACAGGGGTGGGGCGAGCAGTACTTC	CASRRQGWGEQYF
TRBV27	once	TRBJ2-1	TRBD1	TGTGCCAGCACCCGGACAGGGGGCGATGAGCAGTTCTTC	CASTRTGGDEQFF
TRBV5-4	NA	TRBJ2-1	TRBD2	TGTGCCAGCAGCTTCGGGACTAGCGGGATATTCAATGAGCAGTTCTTC	CASSFGTSGIFNEQFF
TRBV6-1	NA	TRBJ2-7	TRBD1	TGTGCCAGCAGCGTCGACAGGGGAGTGCGCGAGCAGTACTTC	CASSVDRGVREQYF
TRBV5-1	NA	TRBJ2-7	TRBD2	TGCGCCAGCAGCTTAGGGACTAGCGGCACCTACGAGCAGTACTTC	CASSLGTSGTYEQYF
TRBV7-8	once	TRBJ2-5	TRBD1	TGTGCCAGCAGCTTAGGGGCCCGGGACAGGGAAGAGACCCAGTACTTC	CASSLGARDREETQYF
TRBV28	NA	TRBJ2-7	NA	TGTGCCAGCAGCTCCCCGGGACCGACCTCCTACGAGCAGTACTTC	CASSSPGPTSYEQYF
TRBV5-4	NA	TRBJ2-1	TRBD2	TGTGCCAGCAGCCAAAGTAGCGGGATAGTAAATGAGCAGTTCTTC	CASSQSSGIVNEQFF
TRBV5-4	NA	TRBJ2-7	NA	TGTGCCAGCAGCCTGGGAAGGACCTACGAGCAGTACTTC	CASSLGRTYEQYF
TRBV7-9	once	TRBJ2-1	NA	TGTGCCAGCAGCTTAGTCAGCGGGCCCCACTATGAGCAGTTCTTC	CASSLVSGPHYEQFF
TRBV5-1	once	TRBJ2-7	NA	TGCGCCAGCAGCTTGGCGGGGACTGGTAACTACGAGCAGTACTTC	CASSLAGTGNYEQYF
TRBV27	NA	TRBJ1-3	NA	TGTGCCAGCAAAGCGGTGGATGGAAACACCATATATTTT	CASKAVDGNTIYF
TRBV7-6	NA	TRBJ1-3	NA	TGTGCCAGCAGGGGAAGTGGAAACACCATATATTTT	CASRGSGNTIYF
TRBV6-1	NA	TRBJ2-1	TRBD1	TGTGCCAGCAGCCGCCGGGACAGCGACTACAATGAGCAGTTCTTC	CASSRRDSDYNEQFF
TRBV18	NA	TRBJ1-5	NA	TGTGCCAGCTCAGGGGCAGGGGCCAATCAGCCCCAGCATTTT	CASSGAGANQPQHF